The sequence of this T cell receptor (beta chain) was determined in a study of CD8+CD57+ T cells in acquired aplastic anemia. Study at large: CD4+ cell libraries from healthy donors averaged about 10.8 million reads. Regarding the study as a whole: Patients and controls shared some 30 CD8+ CDR3 sequences.

Template material for TCR beta VDJ and CDR3 profiling consisted of genomic DNA. In TCRdb, the reads were re-called with MiXCR into one record per CDR3 protein. The table records more than 100,000 distinct CDR3 sequences, about 40% of them present only once. Germline V gene lookup returns CDR1 DFQATT and CDR2 SNEGSKA (reference sequence). With 4 bases clipped from V and 5 bases from J, the junction kept 4 bases outside the gene matches. The CDR3 consists of 13 residues. This clonotype occurred many times. Its specificity is unknown. This TCR was sampled from a human donor in good health, serving as a control. V and J are TRBV20-1 and TRBJ2-7, with 11 bases aligning to TRBD1. The sequencing sample was made of sorted CD4+, CD8+, or CD8+CD57+ T cells (not recorded which) from PBMCs. The CDR3 loop is CSATGQGADEQYF. The CDR3 nucleotides are TGCAGTGCTACCGGACAGGGGGCCGACGAGCAGTACTTC.